This entry features one T cell receptor beta chain sequence. The data stem from a study of blood T cell repertoires in COVID-19. The wider study: PBMCs, B-cell-depleted T cells, or T cells provided the cDNA or gDNA that made up the material.

Sequencing used immunoSEQ multiplex PCR; TCRdb keeps in-frame clones, though not all of them. The data contain 30,000 to 40,000 clones, around 90% of them seen just once; the ten biggest clones take up 11% to 15%. Germline loops: CDR1 MNHNY, CDR2 SVGAGI (reference sequence). V trimming: 6 bases; J trimming: 4 bases; junction bases outside the gene matches: 7. The CDR3 has 15 amino acids. The clonotype comes from a man in his 60s with active COVID-19. V usage is TRBV6-6 and J usage is TRBJ2-1; 9 bases align to TRBD1. Sequenced sample: peripheral blood. CDR3 coding DNA: TGTGCCAGCAGGTCCGACAGGGGGTTATACAATGAGCAGTTCTTC. This codes for CASRSDRGLYNEQFF.